A single sample is the source of the 4 T cell receptor beta chains below, sequenced in a study of blood T cell repertoires in COVID-19. Libraries were prepared by immunoSEQ multiplex PCR; TCRdb keeps only in-frame clonotypes and omits some of them. The sample contains roughly 92,000 clones, roughly 88% of which appear only once. The sequencing input was peripheral blood. The receptors come from a woman aged 80 or older with active or convalescent COVID-19.

The chain recombines TRBV7-6 with TRBJ2-7; no firm D call. V was shortened by 5 bases and J by 0 bases, with 14 bases between the two germline ends. This CDR3 spans 15 amino acids. CDR1 SGHVS and CDR2 FNYEAQ come from the germline V gene. The CDR3 region has the DNA TGTGCCAGCAGCCTAACCGCAGGAATCTCCTACGAGCAGTACTTC. It yields the protein CASSLTAGISYEQYF.

The chain recombines TRBV25-1 with TRBJ1-3, with 7 bases aligning to TRBD1. The germline V gene encodes CDR1 MGHDK and CDR2 SYGVNS. This CDR3 is built from 17 residues. V lost 6 bases, J lost 0 bases, and 11 bases stayed unmatched. CDR3 sequence: CASRQTGTAGSGNTIYF. CDR3 in DNA: TGTGCCAGCAGACAAACCGGGACAGCCGGCTCTGGAAACACCATATATTTT.

The V call is TRBV7-2, the J call TRBJ2-3, with D perhaps TRBD2 (6 bases). Trimming shortened V by 0 bases and J by 3 bases, and 13 bases separated the two germline ends. The CDR3 covers 16 residues. Germline CDR1 and CDR2: SGHTA and FQGNSA. CDR3: CASSLAVAEGTDTQYF. CDR3 sequence (DNA): TGTGCCAGCAGCTTAGCGGTAGCGGAGGGGACAGATACGCAGTATTTT.

V usage is TRBV24-1 and J usage is TRBJ2-1; the match to TRBD1 covers 9 bases. Per germline, CDR1 KGHDR and CDR2 SFDVKD. Unmatched junction bases numbered 3, after V lost 1 base and J lost 6 bases. The CDR3 has 15 residues. CDR3 sequence (DNA): TGTGCCACCAGTGATTTACAGGGGGCGCGCAATGAGCAGTTCTTC. Its translation: CATSDLQGARNEQFF.